This TCR beta chain was identified in a study of T cells expressing NK-cell markers. TCRdb reprocessed the 5' RACE reads and keeps a single row for each CDR3 protein, giving no DNA. Its table lists a few hundred thousand distinct CDR3 sequences. Study outcomes and limitations: NKG2C+ dominant clonotypes from 5 to 7 donors made up about 1.0-8% of CD8+ T cells. It is unclear if expanded NKG2C-expressing clones target HCMV antigens.

Germline V lookup: CDR1 SGHVS, CDR2 FQNEAQ. This CDR3 is 16 amino acids long. To note about this clonotype: No antigen is known for it.

This TCR derives from a man aged 18 to 69 in good health. The chain carries TRBV7-8 and TRBJ2-3; the D call from TCRdb, TRBD2, cannot be confirmed without DNA. Sequenced input: blood T cells: a sorted CD56 or NKG2C T cell subset, CD4+ or CD8+ T cells, or bulk PBMC T cells (not recorded which). CDR3 protein: CASSLLTSTSTDTQYF.